What follows are 18 T cell receptor beta chains derived from one specimen sequenced in a study of cytomegalovirus exposure and HLA in healthy donors (dated by TCRdb to the late 2010s). The method behind the library was the immunoSEQ multiplex PCR assay. The multiplex PCR relied on a mix of 60 forward primers for TCR Vbeta segments and 13 reverse primers for TCR Jbeta segments. The clones in this table, taken by TCRdb from immuneACCESS, are in-frame only. Not every clone is retained; where verified, under half of the shortfall comes from an unresolved V gene, and the cause of the rest is unknown. This sample holds 150,000 to 180,000 clones; roughly four fifths were observed only once. Of the sample, around 1.5% is held by the ten largest clones. Sequencing was done on a sample of PBMCs. Every receptor here comes from a man aged 18 to 35 in good health and CMV-seronegative.

About this clone itself: One end of the junction does not line up with germline, which may come from a read error. The chain uses TRBV7-9 and TRBJ2-1; D may be TRBD2 (6 bases). CDR1 SEHNR and CDR2 FQNEAQ come from the germline V gene (reference sequence). This CDR3 contains 17 residues. CDR3 amino acids: CSSSRWGGGIRGNEQFF. The CDR3 DNA reads TGTTCCAGCAGCCGCTGGGGTGGGGGGATTCGTGGGAATGAGCAGTTCTTC.

For the CDR3, the DNA is TGCGCCAGCGGAAAGCGGGACACAGATACGCAGTATTTT. As protein: CASGKRDTDTQYF. The V and J genes are TRBV10-1 and TRBJ2-3; 7 nucleotides match TRBD2. J was trimmed by 2 bases and V by 8 bases; bases with no gene match: 4. This CDR3 spans 13 amino acids. Germline loops: CDR1 WNHNN, CDR2 SYGVQD (reference sequence).

CDR3 bases: TGTGCCAGCAGTGATAGACAGGGGAACACAGATACGCAGTATTTT. It is translated as CASSDRQGNTDTQYF. The chain links TRBV25-1 to TRBJ2-3, with 8 bases matching TRBD1. CDR1 is MGHDK and CDR2 is SYGVNS in the germline V gene. The CDR3 sequence is 15 residues long. Trimming cost V 3 bases and J 2 bases; bases outside gene matches: 4.

The chain uses TRBV5-1 and TRBJ2-3; D is undetermined. CDR1 and CDR2 (germline): SGHRS, YFSETQ. V was shortened by 5 bases and J by 6 bases, with 22 bases between the two germline ends. CDR3 length equals 16 residues. The CDR3 region has the DNA TGCGCCAGCAGGCCCAGACGTCTGACTCCTCGGGATACGCAGTATTTT. Translation gives CASRPRRLTPRDTQYF. The full variable domain, in which reference TRBV5-1 and TRBJ2-3 provide the parts outside the CDR3, is KAGVTQTPRYLIKTRGQQVTLSCSPISGHRSVSWYQQTPGQGLQFLFEYFSETQRNKGNFPGRFSGRQFSNSRSEMNVSTLELGDSALYLCASRPRRLTPRDTQYFGPGTRLTVL.

This clone was detected a few times. The chain recombines TRBV5-6 with TRBJ2-7; D might be TRBD2 (7 bases). The CDR3 length is 16 residues. The V and J ends lost 4 bases and 4 bases respectively, with 21 bases between them. Germline lookup yields CDR1 SGHDT and CDR2 YYEEEE. The CDR3 DNA reads as TGTGCCAGCAGCCTAAATGGGGAGGGACACCTATACGAGCAGTACTTC. It is translated as CASSLNGEGHLYEQYF.

The chain links TRBV21-1 to TRBJ2-3; TRBD2, as called in the table, went unchecked against the DNA. TRBV21-1 is labeled a pseudogene. CDR3 length: 14 amino acids. The CDR3 here is CASSNCREEDTQYF. In DNA, the CDR3 is TGTGCCAGCAGCAATTGCCGGGAGGAGGATACGCAGTATTTT.

The rearrangement joins TRBV10-3 to TRBJ2-2; perhaps TRBD2 as D (5 bases). The CDR3 loop spans 13 amino acids. Per the germline V gene, CDR1 is ENHRY and CDR2 is SYGVKD. Trimming left V 7 bases short and J 7 bases short, with 13 bases between. The CDR3 sequence is CAITVRAGGELFF. The CDR3 coding sequence is TGTGCCATCACCGTGCGGGCGGGCGGGGAGCTGTTTTTT.

The V gene is TRBV5-1, the J gene TRBJ2-3, with 10 bases matching TRBD1. V lost 4 bases and J lost 7; bases outside the gene matches: 12. The germline CDR1 and CDR2 sequences are SGHRS and YFSETQ. The CDR3 sequence is 16 residues long. The CDR3 region has the DNA TGCGCCAGCAGCCGAGGACAGGGGGTTATTAATAATACGCAGTATTTT. It is translated as CASSRGQGVINNTQYF.

The chain is built from TRBV18 and TRBJ2-7; 8 nucleotides align to TRBD2. J gave up 3 bases and V 3 bases, and 10 bases lay outside the gene matches. Germline CDR1 is KGHSH and CDR2 is LQKENI. This CDR3 is 16 amino acids long. The CDR3 here is CASSPPGGGRGYEQYF. The CDR3 coding sequence is TGTGCCAGCTCACCTCCCGGGGGGGGCAGGGGCTACGAGCAGTACTTC.

The V call is TRBV5-4, the J call TRBJ2-7, with D perhaps matching TRBD2 (6 bases). V was clipped by 4 bases and J by 0 bases, with 11 bases between them. The CDR3 is 14 residues long. Germline CDR1 reads SGHNT; CDR2 reads YYREEE (reference sequence). The CDR3 here is CASSPRRDSYEQYF. The CDR3 bases are TGTGCCAGCAGCCCCAGGCGGGACTCCTACGAGCAGTACTTC.

V usage is TRBV6-5 and J usage is TRBJ2-5, with 10 bases that match TRBD2. Germline V lookup: CDR1 MNHEY, CDR2 SVGAGI. Germline trimming cut 7 bases from V and 1 base from J; bases unmatched to any gene: 3. The CDR3 spans 14 residues. The CDR3 protein is CASIASGGQETQYF. The CDR3 nucleotides are TGTGCCAGCATAGCTAGCGGGGGCCAAGAGACCCAGTACTTC.

The chain couples TRBV5-1 to TRBJ2-6, with a weak D call TRBD2 (5 bases). This CDR3 has 16 amino acids. V was pared by 1 base and J by 0 bases, with 8 bases between. The germline V gene has CDR1 SGHRS and CDR2 YFSETQ. The CDR3 protein is CASSLKGDSGANVLTF. CDR3 bases: TGCGCCAGCAGCTTGAAGGGAGACTCTGGGGCCAACGTCCTGACTTTC.

There are a few counts of this clone. This sequence joins TRBV2 and TRBJ2-1; a possible D gene is TRBD2 (6 bases). V lost 3 bases and J lost 8, with 11 bases in between. CDR1 and CDR2 from the germline V gene are SNHLY and FYNNEI. This CDR3 has 13 amino acids. DNA for the CDR3: TGTGCCAGCAGTGAGGGGACTTCGGATGAGCAGTTCTTC. It codes for CASSEGTSDEQFF.

This chain links TRBV11-2 with TRBJ2-7; no definite D call. This CDR3 contains 13 residues. CDR1 SGHAT and CDR2 FQNNGV come from the germline V gene. The V gene lost 1 base and the J gene lost 2 bases, with 6 bases spanning the gap. CDR3 DNA: TGTGCCAGCAGCTTAGGAGGAACCTACGAGCAGTACTTC. Translation gives CASSLGGTYEQYF.

This clone was seen only a few times. The gene calls are TRBV2 and TRBJ2-5, with 12 bases identical to TRBD2. The germline gives CDR1 SNHLY, CDR2 FYNNEI. The V segment lost 11 bases and the J segment 5 bases; nucleotides outside the gene matches: 18. The CDR3 contains 17 residues. CDR3 in DNA: TGTGCCTCCCCCAGGGGGGCTAGCGGGAGGGTGGTGGAGACCCAGTACTTC. This sequence encodes CASPRGASGRVVETQYF.

The chain couples TRBV7-8 to TRBJ2-6; no clear D. Germline V gene data show CDR1 as SGHVS and CDR2 as FQNEAQ. V lost 7 bases, J lost 0 bases, and 16 bases lay in between. The CDR3 spans 17 residues. The DNA for the CDR3 is TGTGCCAGCACCGTTCGGAGACTGATCTCTGGGGCCAACGTCCTGACTTTC. It translates to CASTVRRLISGANVLTF.

The chain joins TRBV6-1 to TRBJ2-7, with 9 bases aligning to TRBD2. Germline loops: CDR1 MNHNS, CDR2 SASEGT. This CDR3 contains 17 residues. The junction had 9 bases not matched to a gene; V was cut back by 1 base and J by 2 bases. Written as DNA, the CDR3 is TGTGCCAGCAGTGAAGTAGGGGGGGCGGGAGGGCCCTACGAGCAGTACTTC. Translated: CASSEVGGAGGPYEQYF.

V usage is TRBV7-6 and J usage is TRBJ2-1, with D possibly matching TRBD2 (6 bases). Germline lookup yields CDR1 SGHVS and CDR2 FNYEAQ. V was clipped by 5 bases and J by 1 base, with 12 bases between them. The CDR3 runs 15 residues. CDR3 protein: CASSLWGVSYNEQFF. CDR3 bases: TGTGCCAGCAGCCTCTGGGGGGTTTCCTACAATGAGCAGTTCTTC.